This entry describes one T cell receptor (beta chain). These data come from a study of shared T cell receptors in the human thymus. Only in-frame clones appear in the TCRdb table, and some are missing; sequencing was by immunoSEQ multiplex PCR. The sample shows 700,000 or so clones, around 85% of them seen only once. From germline, CDR1 is SQVTM and CDR2 ANQGSEA. V was pared by 3 bases and J by 2 bases, with 10 bases between. The CDR3 is 13 amino acids. These same data were also listed under a study on human thymus T cells. That work adds: Donors consisted of healthy Finnish infants (having corrective surgery for congenital heart defects). The source of the thymus tissue was resections taken during corrective heart surgery. An apparent bias in V and J gene usage was seen in thymic and blood repertoires. Unrelated individuals reportedly shared highly overlapping thymic TCR repertoires.

The chain has TRBV29-1 and TRBJ1-2; D is undetermined. This TCR derives from a girl under three years old with a congenital heart defect. Material: thymocytes. CDR3 region: CSVDPSRNYGYTF. In DNA form, the CDR3 reads TGCAGCGTTGATCCTAGCAGGAACTATGGCTACACCTTC.